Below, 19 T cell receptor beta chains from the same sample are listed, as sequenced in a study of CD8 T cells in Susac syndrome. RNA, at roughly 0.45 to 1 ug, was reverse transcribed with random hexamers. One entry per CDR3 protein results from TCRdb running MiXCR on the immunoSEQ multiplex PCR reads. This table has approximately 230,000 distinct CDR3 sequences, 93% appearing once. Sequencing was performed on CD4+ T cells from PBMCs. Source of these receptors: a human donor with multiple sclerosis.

For the CDR3, the DNA is TGCGCCAGCAGCCCGACAGGGTTGGGGTCCTACGAGCAGTACTTC. Residues: CASSPTGLGSYEQYF. The rearrangement joins TRBV5-1 to TRBJ2-7, with 7 bases aligning to TRBD1. Unmatched junction bases numbered 8, after V lost 4 bases and J lost 1 base. The CDR3 spans 15 residues. Germline V lookup: CDR1 SGHRS, CDR2 YFSETQ.

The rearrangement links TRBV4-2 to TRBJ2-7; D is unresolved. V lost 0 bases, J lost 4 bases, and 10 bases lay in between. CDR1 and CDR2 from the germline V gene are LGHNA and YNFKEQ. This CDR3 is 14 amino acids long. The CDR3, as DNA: TGTGCCAGCAGCCAAGAACTGGGGTTTTACGAGCAGTACGTC. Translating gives CASSQELGFYEQYV.

The CDR3 loop is CASSVVETQYF. The CDR3 nucleotides are TGTGCCAGCAGCGTAGTTGAGACCCAGTACTTC. V usage is TRBV7-9 and J usage is TRBJ2-5; D gene ambiguous. The germline V gene has CDR1 SEHNR and CDR2 FQNEAQ (reference sequence). V gave up 5 bases and J gave up 5 bases, with 6 bases separating them. The CDR3 contains 11 residues. The full variable domain, with the rest looked up from reference TRBV7-9 and TRBJ2-5, is DTGVSQNPRHKITKRGQNVTFRCDPISEHNRLYWYRQTLGQGPEFLTYFQNEAQLEKSRLLSDRFSAERPKGSFSTLEIQRTEQGDSAMYLCASSVVETQYFGPGTRLLVL.

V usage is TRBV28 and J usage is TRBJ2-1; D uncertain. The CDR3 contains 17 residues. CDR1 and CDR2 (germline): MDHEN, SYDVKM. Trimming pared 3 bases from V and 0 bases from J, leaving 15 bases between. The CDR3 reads CASSFPGGRSSYNEQFF. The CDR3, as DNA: TGTGCCAGCAGTTTCCCCGGTGGGCGGAGCTCCTACAATGAGCAGTTCTTC.

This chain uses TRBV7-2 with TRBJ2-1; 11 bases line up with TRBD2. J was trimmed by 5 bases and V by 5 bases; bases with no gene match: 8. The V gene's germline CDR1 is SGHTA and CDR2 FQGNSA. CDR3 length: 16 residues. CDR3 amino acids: CASSPKLAGVDNEQFF. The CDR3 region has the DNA TGTGCCAGCAGCCCTAAACTAGCGGGAGTCGACAATGAGCAGTTCTTC.

CDR3 DNA: TGCGCCAGCAGCTTGCTAGGGAGGACTGAGCAGTTCTTC. The encoded protein is CASSLLGRTEQFF. The rearrangement uses TRBV5-1 and TRBJ2-1, with a possible D match to TRBD2 (6 bases). V lost 1 base to trimming and J lost 9 bases, with 11 bases between them. The CDR3 loop spans 13 amino acids. Germline V gives CDR1 SGHRS, CDR2 YFSETQ.

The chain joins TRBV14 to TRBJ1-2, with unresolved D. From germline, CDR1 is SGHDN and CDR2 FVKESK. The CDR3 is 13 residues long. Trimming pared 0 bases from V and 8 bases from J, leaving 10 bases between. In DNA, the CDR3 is TGTGCCAGCAGCCAAGATTCGCGGATCGGCTACACCTTC. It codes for CASSQDSRIGYTF.

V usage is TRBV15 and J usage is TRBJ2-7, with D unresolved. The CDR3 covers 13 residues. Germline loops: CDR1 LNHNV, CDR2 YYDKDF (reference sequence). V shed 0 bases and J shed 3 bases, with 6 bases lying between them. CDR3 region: CATSRETYYEQYF. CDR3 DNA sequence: TGTGCCACCAGCAGAGAGACCTACTACGAGCAGTACTTC.

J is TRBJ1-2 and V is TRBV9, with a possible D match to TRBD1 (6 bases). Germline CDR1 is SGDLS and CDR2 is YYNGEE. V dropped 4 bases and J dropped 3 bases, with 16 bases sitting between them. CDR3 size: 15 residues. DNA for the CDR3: TGTGCCAGCAGCCCTACCCGAGGACAGTACTATGGCTACACCTTC. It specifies CASSPTRGQYYGYTF.

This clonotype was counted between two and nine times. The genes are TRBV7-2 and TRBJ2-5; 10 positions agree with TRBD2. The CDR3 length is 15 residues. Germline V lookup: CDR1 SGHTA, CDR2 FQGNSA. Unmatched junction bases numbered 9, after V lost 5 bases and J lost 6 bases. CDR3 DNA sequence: TGTGCCAGCAGCCCGCGAGCGGGGGGGCAGAAGACCCAGTACTTC. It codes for CASSPRAGGQKTQYF.

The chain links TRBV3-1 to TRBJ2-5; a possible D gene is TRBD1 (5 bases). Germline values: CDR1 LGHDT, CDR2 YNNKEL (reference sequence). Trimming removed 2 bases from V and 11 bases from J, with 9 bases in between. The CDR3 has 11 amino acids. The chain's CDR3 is CASSQSQGQYF. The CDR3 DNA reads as TGTGCCAGCAGCCAATCGCAGGGACAGTACTTC.

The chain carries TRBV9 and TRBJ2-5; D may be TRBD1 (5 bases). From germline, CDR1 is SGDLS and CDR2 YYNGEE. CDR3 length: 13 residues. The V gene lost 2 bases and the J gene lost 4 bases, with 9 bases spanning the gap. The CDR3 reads CASSVGATETQYF. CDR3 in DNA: TGTGCCAGCAGCGTTGGGGCGACAGAGACCCAGTACTTC.

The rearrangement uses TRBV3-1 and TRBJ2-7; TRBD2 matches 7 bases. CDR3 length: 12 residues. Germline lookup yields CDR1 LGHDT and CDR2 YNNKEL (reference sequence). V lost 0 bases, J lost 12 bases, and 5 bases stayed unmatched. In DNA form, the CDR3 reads TGTGCCAGCAGCCAAGAGGGACTAACTCCGTACTTC. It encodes CASSQEGLTPYF.

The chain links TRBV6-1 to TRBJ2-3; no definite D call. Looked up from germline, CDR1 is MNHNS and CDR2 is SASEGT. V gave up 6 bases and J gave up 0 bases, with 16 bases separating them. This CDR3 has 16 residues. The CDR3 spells CASSQGRLTSTDTQYF. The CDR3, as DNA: TGTGCCAGCAGCCAAGGGCGGCTCACTAGCACAGATACGCAGTATTTT.

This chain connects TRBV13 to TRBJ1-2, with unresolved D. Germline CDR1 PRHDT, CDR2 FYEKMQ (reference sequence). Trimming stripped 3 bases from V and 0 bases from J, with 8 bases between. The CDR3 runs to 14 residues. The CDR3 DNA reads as TGTGCCAGCAGCTTCGACGGAGCTAACTATGGCTACACCTTC. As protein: CASSFDGANYGYTF.

The DNA for the CDR3 is TGTGCCAGCAGCTGGAGGGGTAACACTGAAGCTTTCTTT. Translated, it gives CASSWRGNTEAFF. The J gene is TRBJ1-1, the V gene TRBV7-2; TRBD1 might be the D (5 bases). Deletions cut 4 bases from V and 2 bases from J, with 8 bases between. CDR3 length equals 13 residues. Germline V gene sequence: CDR1 SGHTA, CDR2 FQGNSA.

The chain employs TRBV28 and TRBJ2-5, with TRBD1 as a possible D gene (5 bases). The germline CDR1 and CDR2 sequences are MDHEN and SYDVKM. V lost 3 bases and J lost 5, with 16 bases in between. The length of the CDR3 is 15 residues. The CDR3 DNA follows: TGTGCCAGCAGTTTTTACAGGCGTACCTCGGAGACCCAGTACTTC. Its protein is CASSFYRRTSETQYF.

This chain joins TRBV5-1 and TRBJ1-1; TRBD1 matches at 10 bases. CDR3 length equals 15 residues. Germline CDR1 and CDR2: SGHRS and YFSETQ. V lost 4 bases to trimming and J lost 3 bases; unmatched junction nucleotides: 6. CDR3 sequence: CASSAEGQGYTEAFF. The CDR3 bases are TGCGCCAGCAGCGCGGAGGGACAGGGGTACACTGAAGCTTTCTTT.

The CDR3 reads CATSSRGGTNEKLFF. DNA for the CDR3: TGTGCCACCAGTTCCCGGGGGGGAACTAATGAAAAACTGTTTTTT. The chain uses TRBV24-1 and TRBJ1-4; maybe TRBD1 (5 bases). The CDR3 length is 15 residues. Germline lookup yields CDR1 KGHDR and CDR2 SFDVKD. The ends were cut back, 6 bases at V and 1 base at J, with 11 bases in the middle.